Below, one TCR beta chain is given with its context. V lost 4 bases to trimming and J lost 9 bases; unmatched junction nucleotides: 12. The CDR3 is 15 residues long. CDR1 SGHAT and CDR2 FQNNGV come from the germline V gene. TCRdb's copy holds only in-frame clones and misses some; the assay was immunoSEQ multiplex PCR. The sample consists of roughly 70,000 clones, nearly 90% of them appearing once. This entry is derived from a study of blood T cell repertoires in COVID-19. Sequenced sample: peripheral blood. The receptor's source is a man in his 70s with acute or convalescent COVID-19. This chain joins TRBV11-2 and TRBJ2-1, with 7 nucleotides matching TRBD1. The CDR3 here is CASSYMTGTQLEQFF. The DNA of the CDR3 is TGTGCCAGCAGCTATATGACAGGGACCCAGCTTGAGCAGTTCTTC.